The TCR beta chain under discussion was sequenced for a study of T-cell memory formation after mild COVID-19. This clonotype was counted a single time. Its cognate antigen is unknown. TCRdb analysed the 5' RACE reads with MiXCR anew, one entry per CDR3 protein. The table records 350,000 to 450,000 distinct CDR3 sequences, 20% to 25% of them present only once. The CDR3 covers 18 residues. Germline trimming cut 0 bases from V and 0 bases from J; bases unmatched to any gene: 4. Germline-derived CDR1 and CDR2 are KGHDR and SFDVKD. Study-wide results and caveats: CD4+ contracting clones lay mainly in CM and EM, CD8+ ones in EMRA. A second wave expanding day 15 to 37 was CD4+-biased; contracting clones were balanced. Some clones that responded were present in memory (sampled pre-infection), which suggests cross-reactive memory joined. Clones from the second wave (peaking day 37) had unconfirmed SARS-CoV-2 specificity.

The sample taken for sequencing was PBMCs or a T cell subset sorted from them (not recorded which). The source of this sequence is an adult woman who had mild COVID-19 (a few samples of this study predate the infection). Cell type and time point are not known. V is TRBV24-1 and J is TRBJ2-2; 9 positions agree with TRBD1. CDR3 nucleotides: TGTGCCACCAGTGATTTGCTCGGGACAGGGTCGAACACCGGGGAGCTGTTTTTT. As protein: CATSDLLGTGSNTGELFF.